This is a list of T cell receptor beta chains from one sample in a study of blood T cell repertoires in COVID-19. The assay was immunoSEQ multiplex PCR, and TCRdb's table has in-frame clones only and misses some. The sample yields around 290,000 clones, around 86% seen once. The source material was PBMCs or T cells enriched from blood (not recorded which). The receptors were gathered from a woman aged 18-30 years who had recovered from COVID-19. The CDR3 runs from the conserved cysteine through the conserved F or W. A D gene is named only where the DNA matches it firmly. Only some rows state a clone size, as once, few, many or a class for expanded clones.

TRBJ1-6	TRBV3-1/TRBV3-2	NA	TRBD1	TGTGCCAGCAGCCTTATTTACCCCGGGACAGGGCGTAATTCACCCCTCCACTTT	CASSLIYPGTGRNSPLHF
TRBJ1-2	TRBV9	once	NA	TGTGCCAGCAGCGGACCTGGGGCGGCTAACTATGGCTACACCTTC	CASSGPGAANYGYTF
TRBJ2-4	TRBV6-2/TRBV6-3	NA	TRBD2	TGTGCCAGCAGTAGACTAGCGGTGCTAGCCAAAAACATTCAGTACTTC	CASSRLAVLAKNIQYF
TRBJ1-3	TRBV2	NA	NA	TGTGCCAGCAGTGGGTCTTACAGCTCTGGAAACACCATATATTTT	CASSGSYSSGNTIYF
TRBJ2-2	TRBV5-1	NA	TRBD2	TGCGCCAGCAGCTTGGAGGGACTAGCGCAAACCGGGGAGCTGTTTTTT	CASSLEGLAQTGELFF
TRBJ1-6	TRBV30	few	NA	TGTGCCTGGGCTCGGACAACAATTAATTCACCCCTCCACTTT	CAWARTTINSPLHF
TRBJ1-5	TRBV19	NA	NA	TGTGCCAGTAGTATAGGACAGTATAGCAATCAGCCCCAGCATTTT	CASSIGQYSNQPQHF
TRBJ2-2	TRBV19	NA	TRBD1	TGTGCCAGTAGTTGGGCTTCCGGGACAGGATATCCCGGGGAGCTGTTTTTT	CASSWASGTGYPGELFF
TRBJ2-3	TRBV12-3/TRBV12-4	NA	NA	TGTGCCAGCAGCCGAAGCGGCACAGATACGCAGTATTTT	CASSRSGTDTQYF
TRBJ2-7	TRBV4-3	NA	NA	TGCGCCAGCAGCCACTACGGCGAGCAGTACTTC	CASSHYGEQYF
TRBJ2-7	TRBV11-1	many	NA	TGTGCCAGCAGCTCAGGGTACGAGCAGTACTTC	CASSSGYEQYF
TRBJ2-1	TRBV5-8	NA	NA	TGTGCCAGCAGGTTGGGACCGACTAGTTTCCATGAGCAGTTCTTC	CASRLGPTSFHEQFF
TRBJ1-1	TRBV3-1/TRBV3-2	NA	TRBD1	TGTGCCAGCAGCCGGACAGGGGGAGGGAACACTGAAGCTTTCTTT	CASSRTGGGNTEAFF
TRBJ1-1	TRBV7-2	once	NA	TGTGCCAGCAGCTTAGGAGAGACAGGAACAGGCCTAGGGGCTTTCTTT	CASSLGETGTGLGAFF
TRBJ2-3	TRBV10-3	NA	NA	TGTGCCGGCAGTGGAGACACTAGCACAGATACGCAGTATTTT	CAGSGDTSTDTQYF
TRBJ1-2	TRBV4-3	NA	TRBD1	TGCGCCAGCAGCCAAGATCCCGGGACAGGACTCTATGGCTACACCTTC	CASSQDPGTGLYGYTF
TRBJ2-5	TRBV13	NA	TRBD2	TGTGCCAGCAGCGGTAAGGCGGGACTAGCAGCGTTAGAGACCCAGTACTTC	CASSGKAGLAALETQYF
TRBJ2-5	TRBV18	NA	NA	TGTGCCAGCTCACTGTCATTAGCGGTTATCGAGACCCAGTACTTC	CASSLSLAVIETQYF
TRBJ1-3	TRBV4-1	NA	NA	TGCGCCAGCAGCCAAGATCGGTACAGCCGTCCCCAAAATGGAAACACCATATATTTT	CASSQDRYSRPQNGNTIYF
TRBJ2-7	TRBV27	NA	TRBD2	TGTGCCAGCAGTTCCGCAGGACTAGCGGGGATATACGAGCAGTACTTC	CASSSAGLAGIYEQYF
TRBJ2-7	TRBV7-8	few	TRBD2	TGTGCCAGCAGCTTCGGACTAGCCCGGGACTACGAGCAGTACTTC	CASSFGLARDYEQYF
TRBJ2-1	TRBV19	NA	TRBD2	TGTGCCAGTAGTAGGGGGACTAGCGGGGGATTCAATGAGCAGTTCTTC	CASSRGTSGGFNEQFF
TRBJ1-1	TRBV6-5	once	NA	TGTGCCAGCAGGGGGCCCGGGGGGAACACTGAAGCTTTCTTT	CASRGPGGNTEAFF
TRBJ1-6	TRBV2	NA	TRBD1	TGTGCCAGCAGTGTGAGGGACAGGGGAGGGTCCTATAATTCACCCCTCCACTTT	CASSVRDRGGSYNSPLHF
TRBJ1-2	TRBV6-5	once	NA	TGTGCCAGCAGGGAGAATGGTGAGGAGGGCTATGGCTACACCTTC	CASRENGEEGYGYTF
TRBJ1-4	TRBV11-3	NA	TRBD1	TGTGCCAGCAGCTTCGACAGGGTTGAAAAACTGTTTTTT	CASSFDRVEKLFF
TRBJ1-2	TRBV6-5	NA	NA	TGTGCCAGCAGAACCCAGGGAACGGAGGGCTACACCTTC	CASRTQGTEGYTF
TRBJ1-2	TRBV15	NA	NA	TGTGCCACCAGCAGAGATAGTAGCATGGCTATAGGCTATGGCTACACCTTC	CATSRDSSMAIGYGYTF
TRBJ1-1	TRBV5-6	NA	TRBD1	TGTGCCAGCTATCGGGACAGGGGCACTGAAGCTTTCTTT	CASYRDRGTEAFF
TRBJ1-2	TRBV19	NA	NA	TGTGCCAGTAGTATAGGTCCAGCTAACTATGGCTACACCTTC	CASSIGPANYGYTF
TRBJ2-7	TRBV30	NA	NA	TGTGCCTGGAGAACAGCCCCTTACTACGAGCAGTACTTC	CAWRTAPYYEQYF
TRBJ1-1	TRBV9	NA	NA	TGTGCCAGCAGCGTAGGCCCCGCGCGGGGGCGGAACACTGAAGCTTTCTTT	CASSVGPARGRNTEAFF
TRBJ2-5	TRBV28	NA	TRBD1	TGTGCCAGCAGACCCCCCGACAGGGGGGAGACCCAGTACTTC	CASRPPDRGETQYF
TRBJ1-4	TRBV19	NA	TRBD1	TGTGCCAGTAGTGCACAGGGGTCAACTAATGAAAAACTGTTTTTT	CASSAQGSTNEKLFF
TRBJ2-4	TRBV19	NA	TRBD1	TGTGCCACACGGGGCATAAAGGGACAGGGGGTGGGCAAAAACATTCAGTACTTC	CATRGIKGQGVGKNIQYF
TRBJ2-3	TRBV4-3	NA	TRBD2	TGCGCCAGCAGCCAAGATGGGGTAGCGGGGGCCGGTACAGATACGCAGTATTTT	CASSQDGVAGAGTDTQYF
TRBJ1-5	TRBV11-3	NA	NA	TGTGCCAGCAGCCGACAGCTCAATCAGCCCCAGCATTTT	CASSRQLNQPQHF